The source of this TCR beta chain is a study of CD8+CD57+ T cells in acquired aplastic anemia (dated by TCRdb to the late 2010s). Context from the whole study: On average, sorted CD4+ and CD8+ cells yielded about 3 ug of extracted DNA, with a range of roughly 0.17 to 27.4 ug. CD8+CD57+ expansion was defined as frequency above the mean frequency observed in healthy subjects. The research as a whole found: Twenty-nine CD8+ CDR3 sequences were shared between patients and controls but appeared highly expressed in patients and within their immunodominant clones. Patients and healthy controls showed no significant difference in CD8+ Simpson's diversity (P=0.060).

As to this clonotype: What this receptor recognizes is not known. Within one base of it there is no much larger clone, and no base qualities were kept.

The CDR3 contains 17 residues, cysteine and phenylalanine counted. Only CDR3 DNA is held: 51 bases, read in frame from base 1. Sequences ENHRY (CDR1) and SYGVKD (CDR2) are obtained from the germline V gene. V is pared back by 0 bases and J by 1 base, with 15 bases lying between the germline termini. Profiling of TCR beta VDJ combinations and CDR3 sequences used genomic DNA as the template. TCR repertoire sequencing was run on an Illumina HiSeq 2000. On the study's bioinformatics: Repertoire assessment relied on Simpson's diversity index, CDR3 size and DJ length profiles, and TRBV/TRBJ rearrangement plots. The immunodominant clone was defined as the most abundant DNA sequence in deep sequencing data. CDR3 amino acid sequences were screened for sharing across subjects and compared with published repertoires and the VDJdb database. TCRdb itself trimmed the public reads at Q25 with fastp, ran MiXCR and retained productive beta chains. Entries are consolidated by CDR3 protein sequence, retaining the most common genes and DNA. The V and J calls reflect TCRdb's pipeline rather than the authors' work. The sample data list some 170,000 distinct CDR3 sequences, and less than 60% of these were observed just once. Jointly, the top ten make up more than 0.95% of the sample.

Patients chosen for sequencing had shown expansion of CD8+CD57+ cells by flow cytometry. Severe acquired aplastic anemia was diagnosed in all patients according to International Study of Aplastic Anemia and Agranulocytosis and Camitta criteria. Patients had received no therapy at the time of blood sampling. In this study, sorted CD4+ and CD8+ T cells from the blood of healthy subjects and of severe aplastic anemia patients had their TCR repertoires deep-sequenced. In the USA, patient enrollment took place under clinicaltrials.gov protocols 00001620, 01623167, 00001397, 00071045, 00081523 and 00961064. Ficoll-Paque density gradient centrifugation was used to isolate peripheral blood mononuclear cells. Before DNA extraction, CD4+ and CD8+ T cells were sorted by FACS or by magnetic beads.

Specimen: sorted CD4+, CD8+, or CD8+CD57+ T cells (not recorded which) from PBMCs. This sequence was found in a human donor with aplastic anemia. The receptor chain draws on TRBV10-3 and TRBJ1-1; TRBD1 is possibly the D segment (6 matching bases). The nucleotide sequence is TGTGCCATCAGTGAGTCGTCGGCAGGGGCCCCGAACACTGAAGCTTTCTTT. It codes for CAISESSAGAPNTEAFF.